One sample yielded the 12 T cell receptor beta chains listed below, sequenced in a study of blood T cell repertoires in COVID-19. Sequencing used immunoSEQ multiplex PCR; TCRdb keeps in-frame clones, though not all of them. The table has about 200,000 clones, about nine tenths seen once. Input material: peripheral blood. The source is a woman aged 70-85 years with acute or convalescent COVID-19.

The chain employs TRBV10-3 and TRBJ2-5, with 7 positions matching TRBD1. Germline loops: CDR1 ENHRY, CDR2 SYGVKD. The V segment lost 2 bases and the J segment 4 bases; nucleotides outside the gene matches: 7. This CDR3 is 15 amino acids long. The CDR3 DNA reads TGTGCCATCAGTGAGGAAAGGGGGCTTGGAGAGACCCAGTACTTC. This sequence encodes CAISEERGLGETQYF.

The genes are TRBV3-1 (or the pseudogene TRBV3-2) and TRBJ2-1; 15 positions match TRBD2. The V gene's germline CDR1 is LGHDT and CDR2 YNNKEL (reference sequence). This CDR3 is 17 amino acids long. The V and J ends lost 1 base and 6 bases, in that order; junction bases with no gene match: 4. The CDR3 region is CASSQAGTSGRSNEQFF. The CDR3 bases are TGTGCCAGCAGCCAAGCTGGGACTAGCGGGAGGAGCAATGAGCAGTTCTTC.

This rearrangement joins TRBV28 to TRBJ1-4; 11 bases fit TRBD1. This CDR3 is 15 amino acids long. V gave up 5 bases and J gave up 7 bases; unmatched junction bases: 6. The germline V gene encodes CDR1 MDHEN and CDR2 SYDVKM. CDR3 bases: TGTGCCAGCAGTCCCGGGACAGGGGGATCTGAAAAACTGTTTTTT. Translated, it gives CASSPGTGGSEKLFF.

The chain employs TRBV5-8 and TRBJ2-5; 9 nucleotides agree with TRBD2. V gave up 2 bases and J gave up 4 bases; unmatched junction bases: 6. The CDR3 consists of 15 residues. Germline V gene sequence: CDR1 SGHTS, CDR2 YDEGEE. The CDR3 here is CASSFGSGSRETQYF. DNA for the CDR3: TGTGCCAGCAGCTTTGGTAGCGGGAGTAGAGAGACCCAGTACTTC.

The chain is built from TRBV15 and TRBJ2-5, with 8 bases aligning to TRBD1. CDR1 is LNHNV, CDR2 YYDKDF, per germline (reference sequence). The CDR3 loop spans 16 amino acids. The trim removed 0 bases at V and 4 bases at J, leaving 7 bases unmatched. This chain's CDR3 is CATSRDLRGPRETQYF. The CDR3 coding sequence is TGTGCCACCAGCAGAGATCTCAGGGGGCCGAGAGAGACCCAGTACTTC.

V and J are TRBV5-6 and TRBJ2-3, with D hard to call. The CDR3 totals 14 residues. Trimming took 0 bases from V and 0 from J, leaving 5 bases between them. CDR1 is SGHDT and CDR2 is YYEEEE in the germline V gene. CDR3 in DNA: TGTGCCAGCAGCTTGGCTACTAGCACAGATACGCAGTATTTT. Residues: CASSLATSTDTQYF.

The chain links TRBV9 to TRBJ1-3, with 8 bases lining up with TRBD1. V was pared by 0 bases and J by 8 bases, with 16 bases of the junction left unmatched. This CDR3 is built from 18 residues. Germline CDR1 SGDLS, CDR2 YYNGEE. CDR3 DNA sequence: TGTGCCAGCAGCGTAGCTACCGGTTTCGGACAGGGTCCGCACACCATATATTTT. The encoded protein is CASSVATGFGQGPHTIYF.

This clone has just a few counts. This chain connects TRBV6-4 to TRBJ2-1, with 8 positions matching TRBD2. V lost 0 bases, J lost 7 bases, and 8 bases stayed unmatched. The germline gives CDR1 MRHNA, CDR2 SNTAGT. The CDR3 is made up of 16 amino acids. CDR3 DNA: TGTGCCAGCAGTGACTCGGGGGGGACTAGTGGAAATGAGCAGTTCTTC. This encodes CASSDSGGTSGNEQFF.

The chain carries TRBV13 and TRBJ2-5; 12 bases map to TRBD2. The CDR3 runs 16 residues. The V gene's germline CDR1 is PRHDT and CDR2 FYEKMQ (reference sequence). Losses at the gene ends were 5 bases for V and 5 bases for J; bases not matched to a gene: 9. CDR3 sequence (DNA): TGTGCCAGCAGCGGCGGGACTAGCGGGTTGCGGGAGACCCAGTACTTC. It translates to CASSGGTSGLRETQYF.

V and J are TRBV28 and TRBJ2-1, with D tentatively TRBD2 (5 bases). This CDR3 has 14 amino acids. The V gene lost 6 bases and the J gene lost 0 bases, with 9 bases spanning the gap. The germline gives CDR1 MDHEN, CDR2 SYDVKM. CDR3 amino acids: CASRRESSYNEQFF. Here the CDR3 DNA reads TGTGCCAGCAGAAGGGAGAGCTCCTACAATGAGCAGTTCTTC.

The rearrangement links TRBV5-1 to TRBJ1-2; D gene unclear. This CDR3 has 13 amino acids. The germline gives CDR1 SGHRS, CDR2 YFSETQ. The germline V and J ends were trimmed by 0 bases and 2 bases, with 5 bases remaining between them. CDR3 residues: CASSLGQNYGYTF. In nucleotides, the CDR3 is TGCGCCAGCAGCTTGGGGCAGAACTATGGCTACACCTTC.

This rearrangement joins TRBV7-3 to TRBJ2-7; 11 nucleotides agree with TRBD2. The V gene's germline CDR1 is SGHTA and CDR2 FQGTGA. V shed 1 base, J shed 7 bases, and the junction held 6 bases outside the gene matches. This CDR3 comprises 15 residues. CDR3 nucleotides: TGTGCCAGCAGCTTAATCGGTAGCGGGAGGGATGAGCAGTACTTC. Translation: CASSLIGSGRDEQYF.